This T cell receptor (beta chain) was obtained from a study of blood T cell repertoires in COVID-19. Across the study: In each case, the material was cDNA or gDNA derived from T cells, B-cell-depleted T cells, or PBMCs.

This table comes from immunoSEQ multiplex PCR, and its TCRdb copy is limited to in-frame clones, with some not included. The sample consists of about 160,000 clones, approximately 84% of them appearing once. From germline, CDR1 is LGHDT and CDR2 YNNKEL (reference sequence). The V gene lost 4 bases and the J gene lost 5 bases, with 8 bases spanning the gap. The CDR3 covers 12 residues. The TCR sequence derives from a woman of 80 years or more with acute or convalescent COVID-19. The sequencing input was peripheral blood. The chain carries TRBV3-1 (or the pseudogene TRBV3-2) and TRBJ2-5; a possible D gene is TRBD1 (5 bases). Written as DNA, the CDR3 is TGTGCCAGCAGCCCTAAGGGGGAGACCCAGTACTTC. Translating it yields CASSPKGETQYF.